This T cell receptor (beta chain) was recorded in a study of blood T cells in healthy people across ages. The overall study: Template switching picked up about one barcoded beta molecule for each two T cells.

Study-level findings and limits: Because sorting was not performed, PBMCs prevented conclusive naive versus antigen-experienced comparison. While age rose, TCR beta diversity per million T cells dropped in a roughly linear way.

At least 5 micrograms of total RNA were extracted per sample. A second PCR of 7 to 11 cycles used a sample-barcoded 5' primer and a J-beta primer mix. TCRdb recomputed calls from the 5' RACE reads with MiXCR, one row per CDR3 protein. The table lists about 1.4 million distinct CDR3 sequences, roughly 60% of them singletons, with under 8.5% in the top ten. As regards this clonotype: Its cognate antigen is unknown.

V lost 1 base to trimming and J lost 10 bases; unmatched junction nucleotides: 3. This CDR3 contains 12 residues. Germline loops: CDR1 KGHSH, CDR2 LQKENI. This TCR was sampled from a man younger than 35 in good health. The sequenced sample was blood. The chain recombines TRBV18 with TRBJ1-2; 7 nucleotides align to TRBD1. The CDR3 here is CASSPLGQYYTF. The CDR3 DNA reads as TGTGCCAGCTCACCACTGGGACAGTACTACACCTTC.